This TCR beta chain derives from a study of shared clonotypes between healthy human individuals. Genomic DNA belonging to each subset was distributed in equal measure over several immunoSEQ plates. Profiled with immunoSEQ multiplex PCR; TCRdb holds only in-frame clones, not every one. The data hold some 2,100,000 clones, with almost 96% observed a single time. Remarks on this clone: The antigen is undetermined.

Study-level points and caveats: Generation probabilities were higher for clonotypes shared across all four sorted-subset donors than for unshared ones. Investigators collected only blood, and repertoires in tissues likely differ.

Investigators divided CD4+ cells into CD45RA+ naive and CD45RA-negative memory subsets. Sequenced sample: naive CD4+ T cells sorted from blood. Subset here: CD45RA+ positively selected. This receptor was obtained from a man aged 18 to 30 in good health.

The CDR3 protein is CASSDEPYEQYF. As DNA, the CDR3 is TGCGCCAGCAGTGATGAGCCCTACGAGCAGTACTTC. The chain has TRBV10-1 and TRBJ2-7, with D unresolved. Trimming cost V 3 bases and J 2 bases, with 5 bases left between them. The CDR3 is made up of 12 amino acids. Germline V CDR1 and CDR2: WNHNN, SYGVQD (reference sequence).